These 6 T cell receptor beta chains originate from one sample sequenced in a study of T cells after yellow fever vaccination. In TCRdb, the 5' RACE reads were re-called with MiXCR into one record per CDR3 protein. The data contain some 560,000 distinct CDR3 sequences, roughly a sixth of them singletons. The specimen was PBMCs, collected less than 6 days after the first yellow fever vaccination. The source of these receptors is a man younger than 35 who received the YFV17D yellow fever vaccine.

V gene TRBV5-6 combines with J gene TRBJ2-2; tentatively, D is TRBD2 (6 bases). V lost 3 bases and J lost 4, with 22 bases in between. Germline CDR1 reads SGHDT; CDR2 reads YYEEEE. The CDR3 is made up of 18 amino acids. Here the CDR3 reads CASSSPLVYGGGTGELFF. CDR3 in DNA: TGTGCCAGCAGCTCCCCCCTGGTTTATGGGGGAGGCACCGGGGAGCTGTTTTTT.

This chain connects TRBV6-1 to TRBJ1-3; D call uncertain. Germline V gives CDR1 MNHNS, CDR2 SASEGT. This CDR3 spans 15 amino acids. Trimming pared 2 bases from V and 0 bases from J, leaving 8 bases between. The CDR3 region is CASSEQPSSGNTIYF. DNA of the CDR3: TGTGCCAGCAGTGAACAGCCCTCCTCTGGAAACACCATATATTTT.

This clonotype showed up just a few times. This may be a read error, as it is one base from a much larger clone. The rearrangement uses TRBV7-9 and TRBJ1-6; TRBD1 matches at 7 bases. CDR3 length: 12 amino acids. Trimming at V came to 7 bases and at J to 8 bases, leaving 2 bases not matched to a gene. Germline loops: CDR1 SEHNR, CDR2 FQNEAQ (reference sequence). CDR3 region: CASTQGDSPLHF. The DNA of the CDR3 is TGTGCCAGCACCCAGGGGGATTCACCCCTCCACTTT.

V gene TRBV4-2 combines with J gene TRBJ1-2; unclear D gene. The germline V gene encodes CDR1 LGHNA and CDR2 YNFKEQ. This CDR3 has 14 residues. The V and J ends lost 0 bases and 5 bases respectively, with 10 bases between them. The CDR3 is CASSQEQRTYGYTF. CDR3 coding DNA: TGTGCCAGCAGCCAAGAACAGCGAACATATGGCTACACCTTC.

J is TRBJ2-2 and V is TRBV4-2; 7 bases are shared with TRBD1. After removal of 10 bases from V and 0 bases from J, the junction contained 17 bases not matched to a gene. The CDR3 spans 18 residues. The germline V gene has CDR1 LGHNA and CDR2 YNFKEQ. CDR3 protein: CAIGPGVFGTANTGELFF. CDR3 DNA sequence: TGTGCCATCGGCCCAGGGGTGTTTGGGACAGCGAACACCGGGGAGCTGTTTTTT.

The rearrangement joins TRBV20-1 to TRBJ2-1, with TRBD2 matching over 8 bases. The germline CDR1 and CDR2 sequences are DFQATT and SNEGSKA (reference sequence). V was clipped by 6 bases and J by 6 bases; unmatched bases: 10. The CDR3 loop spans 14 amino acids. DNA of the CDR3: TGCAGTGCGTCGCCGGGGGGGCCGGTCAATGAGCAGTTCTTC. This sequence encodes CSASPGGPVNEQFF.